A single sample gave rise to the 10 T cell receptor beta chains below, sequenced in a study of cytomegalovirus exposure and HLA in healthy donors. In the PCR, 60 Vbeta and 13 Jbeta primers were used. Some clones are missing from TCRdb's copy, which holds only in-frame ones; the method was immunoSEQ multiplex PCR. Here the sample spans around 150,000 clones, over 75% being singletons. Sequenced: PBMCs. These receptors were collected from a man in his fifties or sixties in good health and CMV-seropositive.

This sequence joins TRBV4-3 and TRBJ2-5, with TRBD2 matching over 7 bases. The DNA end is more similar to TRBJ2-7, so the J call may be wrong. This CDR3 is 16 amino acids long. In germline, CDR1 is LGHNA, CDR2 YSLEER. CDR3 in DNA: TGCGCCAGCAGCCAAGAAATTCTAGCGGATACATACGAGCAGTACTTC. It specifies CASSQEILADTYEQYF.

The sample holds one count of this clone. The V call is TRBV28, the J call TRBJ1-4, with 8 bases fitting TRBD1. Per germline, CDR1 MDHEN and CDR2 SYDVKM. The CDR3 spans 17 residues. Unmatched junction bases numbered 9, after V lost 2 bases and J lost 4 bases. CDR3 bases: TGTGCCAGCAGTTTAGGCGGCAGGGGGCATGATAATGAAAAACTGTTTTTT. This translates into CASSLGGRGHDNEKLFF. The full variable domain, with the rest looked up from reference TRBV28 and TRBJ1-4, is DVKVTQSSRYLVKRTGEKVFLECVQDMDHENMFWYRQDPGLGLRLIYFSYDVKMKEKGDIPEGYSVSREKKERFSLILESASTNQTSMYLCASSLGGRGHDNEKLFFGSGTQLSVL.

The chain couples TRBV7-2 to TRBJ2-7; D perhaps matches TRBD2 (5 bases). V was shortened by 5 bases and J by 4 bases, with 18 bases between the two germline ends. The CDR3 runs 15 residues. Germline V gene sequence: CDR1 SGHTA, CDR2 FQGNSA. The CDR3 DNA follows: TGTGCCAGCAGCCTCCACCCAGGACTTTCTTACGAGCAGTACTTC. It specifies CASSLHPGLSYEQYF.

This sequence joins TRBV7-8 and TRBJ1-3, with D perhaps TRBD1 (5 bases). V dropped 1 base and J dropped 0 bases, with 13 bases sitting between them. From germline, CDR1 is SGHVS and CDR2 FQNEAQ. The CDR3 sequence is 17 residues long. The CDR3 protein is CASSLGPRVYSGNTIYF. For the CDR3, the DNA is TGTGCCAGCAGCTTAGGCCCCAGGGTCTACTCTGGAAACACCATATATTTT.

This clone was observed many times. This chain joins TRBV2 and TRBJ1-2, with 9 bases matching TRBD1. Germline assignment: CDR1 SNHLY and CDR2 FYNNEI. Unmatched junction bases numbered 10, after V lost 6 bases and J lost 5 bases. The CDR3 extends over 15 amino acids. The CDR3 DNA is TGTGCCAGCAGCCACCCGGGACAGGGACATTATGGCTACACCTTC. It translates to CASSHPGQGHYGYTF.

Worth noting for this clone: The germline gene is not matched at one end of the junction; a read error may be the cause. CDR3 in DNA: TGTTCCAGCAGCCTATGGACAGGGGGCGTCGCTGAAGCTTTCTTT. This sequence encodes CSSSLWTGGVAEAFF. The chain employs TRBV7-9 and TRBJ1-1; 11 nucleotides agree with TRBD1. CDR1 is SEHNR, CDR2 FQNEAQ, per germline (reference sequence). The CDR3 covers 15 residues.

This sequence joins TRBV4-2 and TRBJ1-1; D gene unclear. The germline V gene encodes CDR1 LGHNA and CDR2 YNFKEQ. V lost 0 bases to trimming and J lost 0 bases, with 8 bases between them. This CDR3 has 15 amino acids. CDR3: CASSQDRTLNTEAFF. CDR3 coding DNA: TGTGCCAGCAGCCAAGATAGAACTCTGAACACTGAAGCTTTCTTT.

This chain uses TRBV5-1 with TRBJ2-2, with TRBD2 matching 11 bases. The V gene's germline CDR1 is SGHRS and CDR2 YFSETQ. The CDR3 length is 18 residues. J lost 5 bases, V lost 3 bases, and 12 bases had no gene match. CDR3 DNA: TGCGCCAGCAGCTCCCTACTAGCGGGGGTTAGAGGGACCGGGGAGCTGTTTTTT. Protein: CASSSLLAGVRGTGELFF.

The chain has TRBV27 and TRBJ2-6; D is unresolved. Germline V gene sequence: CDR1 MNHEY, CDR2 SMNVEV (reference sequence). The CDR3 has 13 amino acids. The V and J ends lost 6 bases and 0 bases respectively, with 3 bases between them. The CDR3 loop reads CASSSSGANVLTF. The CDR3, as DNA: TGTGCCAGCAGCAGCTCTGGGGCCAACGTCCTGACTTTC.

The chain employs TRBV29-1 and TRBJ2-5; 13 bases fit TRBD2. V gave up 0 bases and J gave up 8 bases; unmatched junction bases: 3. Germline values: CDR1 SQVTM, CDR2 ANQGSEA. The CDR3 covers 14 residues. The CDR3 DNA reads as TGCAGCGTTGAAGACGGACTAGCGGGGGAAACCCAGTACTTC. Translated, it gives CSVEDGLAGETQYF.